This T cell receptor (beta chain) is drawn from a study of cytomegalovirus exposure and HLA in healthy donors. On the study more broadly: In an earlier analysis, around 100 million unique TCR beta sequences were found from 150 million to 200 million T cells. Study-level findings and limits: Earlier analysis looked at TCR beta V segments, and most were productive about 90% or about 30% of the time. The classifier, whose performance was assessed in both the original and validation cohorts, reportedly diagnosed cytomegalovirus status with high specificity and sensitivity. A likely sequencing artifact accounted for one observed cluster of highly shared sequence variants.

J gave up 0 bases and V 2 bases, and 5 bases lay outside the gene matches. Germline V gives CDR1 MRHNA, CDR2 SNTAGT. The CDR3 is made up of 16 amino acids. Both 60 Vbeta primers and 13 Jbeta primers went into the PCR. This table comes from immunoSEQ multiplex PCR, and its TCRdb copy is limited to in-frame clones, with some not included. The repertoire holds about 92,000 clones, with around four fifths as singletons. Concerning this clone itself: The antigen is undetermined.

This TCR was sampled from a man between 50 and 59 years old in good health and CMV-seropositive. Sequences were obtained from PBMCs. The chain is built from TRBV6-4 and TRBJ2-5; TRBD2 matches 8 bases. The DNA for the CDR3 is TGTGCCAGCAGTGACCTAGGGCGGGGGGACCAAGAGACCCAGTACTTC. Residues: CASSDLGRGDQETQYF.